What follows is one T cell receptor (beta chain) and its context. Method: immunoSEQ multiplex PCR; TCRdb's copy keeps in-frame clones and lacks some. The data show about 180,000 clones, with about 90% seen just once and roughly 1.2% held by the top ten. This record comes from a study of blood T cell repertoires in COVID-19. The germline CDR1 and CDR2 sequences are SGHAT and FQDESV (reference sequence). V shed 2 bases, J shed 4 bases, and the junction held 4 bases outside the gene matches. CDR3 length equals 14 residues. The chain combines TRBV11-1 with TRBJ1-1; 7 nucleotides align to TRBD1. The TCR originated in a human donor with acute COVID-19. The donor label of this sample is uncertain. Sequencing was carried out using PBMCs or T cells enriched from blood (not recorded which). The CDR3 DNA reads TGTGCCAGCAGCTTACAGGGGGGCGGCACTGAAGCTTTCTTT. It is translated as CASSLQGGGTEAFF. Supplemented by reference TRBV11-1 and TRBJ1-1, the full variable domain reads EAEVAQSPRYKITEKSQAVAFWCDPISGHATLYWYRQILGQGPELLVQFQDESVVDDSQLPKDRFSAERLKGVDSTLKIQPAELGDSAMYLCASSLQGGGTEAFFGQGTRLTVV.